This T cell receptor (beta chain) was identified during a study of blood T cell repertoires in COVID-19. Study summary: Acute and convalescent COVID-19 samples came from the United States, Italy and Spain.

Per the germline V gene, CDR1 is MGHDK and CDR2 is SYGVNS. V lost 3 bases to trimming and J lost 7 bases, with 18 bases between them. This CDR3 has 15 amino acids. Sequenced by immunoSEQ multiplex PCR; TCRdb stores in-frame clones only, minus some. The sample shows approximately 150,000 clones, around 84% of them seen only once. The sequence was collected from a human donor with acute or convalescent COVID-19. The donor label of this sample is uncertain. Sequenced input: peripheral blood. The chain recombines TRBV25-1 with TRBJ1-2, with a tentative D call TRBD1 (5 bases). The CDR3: CASSDPQGKFFGYTF. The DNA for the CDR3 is TGTGCCAGCAGTGACCCCCAGGGAAAGTTCTTTGGCTACACCTTC.